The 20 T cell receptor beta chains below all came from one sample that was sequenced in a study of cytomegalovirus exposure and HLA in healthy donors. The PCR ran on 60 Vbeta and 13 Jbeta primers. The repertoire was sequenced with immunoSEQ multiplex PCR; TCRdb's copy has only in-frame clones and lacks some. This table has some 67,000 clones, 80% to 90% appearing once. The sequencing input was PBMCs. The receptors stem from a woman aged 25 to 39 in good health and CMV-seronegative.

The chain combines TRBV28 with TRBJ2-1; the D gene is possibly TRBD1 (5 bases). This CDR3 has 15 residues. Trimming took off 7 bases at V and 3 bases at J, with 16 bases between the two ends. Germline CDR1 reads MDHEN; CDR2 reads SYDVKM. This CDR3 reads CASKQDALDYNEQFF. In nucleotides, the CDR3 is TGTGCCAGCAAACAGGACGCCTTAGACTACAATGAGCAGTTCTTC.

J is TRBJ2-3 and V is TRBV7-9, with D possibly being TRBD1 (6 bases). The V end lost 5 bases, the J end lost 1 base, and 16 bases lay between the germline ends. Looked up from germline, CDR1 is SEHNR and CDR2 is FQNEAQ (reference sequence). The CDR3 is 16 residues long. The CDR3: CASSPQGGSGTDTQYF. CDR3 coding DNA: TGTGCCAGCAGCCCCCAAGGGGGTTCGGGCACAGATACGCAGTATTTT.

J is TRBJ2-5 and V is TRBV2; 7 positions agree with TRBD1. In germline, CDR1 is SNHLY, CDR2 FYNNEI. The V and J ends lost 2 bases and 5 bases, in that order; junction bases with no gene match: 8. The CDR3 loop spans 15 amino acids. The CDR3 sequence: CASSEYQGVRETQYF. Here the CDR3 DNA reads TGTGCCAGCAGTGAATACCAGGGGGTTAGGGAGACCCAGTACTTC.

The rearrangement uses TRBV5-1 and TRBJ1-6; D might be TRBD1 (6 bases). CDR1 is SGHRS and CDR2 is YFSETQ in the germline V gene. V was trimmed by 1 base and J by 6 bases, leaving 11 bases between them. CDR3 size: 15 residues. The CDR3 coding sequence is TGCGCCAGCAGCTTGTCGTTAGGGGGTAATTCACCCCTCCACTTT. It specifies CASSLSLGGNSPLHF.

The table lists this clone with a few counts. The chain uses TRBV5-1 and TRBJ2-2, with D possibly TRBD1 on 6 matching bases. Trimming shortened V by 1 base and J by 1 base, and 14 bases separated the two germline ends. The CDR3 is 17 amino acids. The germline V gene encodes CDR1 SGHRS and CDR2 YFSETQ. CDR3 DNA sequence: TGCGCCAGCAGCTTGTCCCCCCTGACAGGGAACACCGGGGAGCTGTTTTTT. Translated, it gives CASSLSPLTGNTGELFF.

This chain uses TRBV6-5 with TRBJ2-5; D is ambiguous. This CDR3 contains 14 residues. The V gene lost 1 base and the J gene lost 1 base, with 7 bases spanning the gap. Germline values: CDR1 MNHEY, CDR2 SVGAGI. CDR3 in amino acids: CASSYYYSQETQYF. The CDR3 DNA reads TGTGCCAGCAGTTACTATTACAGCCAAGAGACCCAGTACTTC.

For the CDR3, the DNA is TGTGCCAGCAGCTTAGTGACAGGGCCCTACGAGCAGTACTTC. The encoded protein is CASSLVTGPYEQYF. The chain combines TRBV7-8 with TRBJ2-7; 7 nucleotides match TRBD1. The junction had 2 bases not matched to a gene; V was cut back by 1 base and J by 2 bases. Germline CDR1 SGHVS, CDR2 FQNEAQ. There are 14 residues in the CDR3.

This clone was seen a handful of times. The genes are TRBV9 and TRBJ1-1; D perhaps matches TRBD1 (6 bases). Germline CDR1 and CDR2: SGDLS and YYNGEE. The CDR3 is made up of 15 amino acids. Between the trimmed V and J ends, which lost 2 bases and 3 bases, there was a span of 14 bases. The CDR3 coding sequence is TGTGCCAGCAGCGTGAAACAGGGCAGGGACACTGAAGCTTTCTTT. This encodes CASSVKQGRDTEAFF.

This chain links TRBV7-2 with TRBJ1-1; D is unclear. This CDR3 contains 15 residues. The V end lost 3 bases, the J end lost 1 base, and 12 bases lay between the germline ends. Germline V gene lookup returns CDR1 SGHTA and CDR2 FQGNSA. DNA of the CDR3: TGTGCCAGCAGCTTGTTGGTTGCCAGGAACACTGAAGCTTTCTTT. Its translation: CASSLLVARNTEAFF.

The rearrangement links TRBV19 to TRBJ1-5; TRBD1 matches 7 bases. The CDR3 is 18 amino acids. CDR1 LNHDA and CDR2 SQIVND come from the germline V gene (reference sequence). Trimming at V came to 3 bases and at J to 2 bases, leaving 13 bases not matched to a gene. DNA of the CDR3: TGTGCCAGTAGTATCAGGCCCGAGACAGGGATGGGCAATCAGCCCCAGCATTTT. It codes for CASSIRPETGMGNQPQHF.

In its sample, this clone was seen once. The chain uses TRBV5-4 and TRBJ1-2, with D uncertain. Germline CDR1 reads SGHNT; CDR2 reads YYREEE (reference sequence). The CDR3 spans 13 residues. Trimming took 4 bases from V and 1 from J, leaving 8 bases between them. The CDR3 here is CASSITDNYGYTF. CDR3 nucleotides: TGTGCCAGCAGCATTACAGATAACTATGGCTACACCTTC. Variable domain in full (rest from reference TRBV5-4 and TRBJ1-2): ETGVTQSPTHLIKTRGQQVTLRCSSQSGHNTVSWYQQALGQGPQFIFQYYREEENGRGNFPPRFSGLQFPNYSSELNVNALELDDSALYLCASSITDNYGYTFGSGTRLTVV.

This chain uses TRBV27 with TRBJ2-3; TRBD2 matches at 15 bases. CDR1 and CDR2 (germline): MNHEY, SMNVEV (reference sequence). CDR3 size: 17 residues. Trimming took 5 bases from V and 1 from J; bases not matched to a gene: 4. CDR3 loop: CASSPRTSGGGTDTQYF. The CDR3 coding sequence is TGTGCCAGCAGTCCACGGACTAGCGGGGGGGGCACAGATACGCAGTATTTT.

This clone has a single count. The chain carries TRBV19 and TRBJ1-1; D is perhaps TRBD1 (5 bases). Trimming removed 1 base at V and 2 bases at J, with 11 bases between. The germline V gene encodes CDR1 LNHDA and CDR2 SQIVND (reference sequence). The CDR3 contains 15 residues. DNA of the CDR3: TGTGCCAGTAGTATAGGGGCAGGGTACAACACTGAAGCTTTCTTT. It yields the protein CASSIGAGYNTEAFF.

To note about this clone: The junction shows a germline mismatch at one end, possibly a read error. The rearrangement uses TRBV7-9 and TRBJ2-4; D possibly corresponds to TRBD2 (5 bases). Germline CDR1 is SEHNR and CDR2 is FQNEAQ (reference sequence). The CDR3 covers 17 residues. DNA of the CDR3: TGTTCCAGCAGCACACCCGGGGTTTACGGGGCCAAAAACATTCAGTACTTC. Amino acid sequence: CSSSTPGVYGAKNIQYF.

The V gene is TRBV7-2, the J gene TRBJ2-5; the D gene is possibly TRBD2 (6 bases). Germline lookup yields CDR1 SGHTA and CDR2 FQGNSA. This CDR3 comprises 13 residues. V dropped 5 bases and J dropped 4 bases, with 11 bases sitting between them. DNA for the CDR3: TGTGCCAGCAGCCCGCGGGGCAGAGAGACCCAGTACTTC. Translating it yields CASSPRGRETQYF.

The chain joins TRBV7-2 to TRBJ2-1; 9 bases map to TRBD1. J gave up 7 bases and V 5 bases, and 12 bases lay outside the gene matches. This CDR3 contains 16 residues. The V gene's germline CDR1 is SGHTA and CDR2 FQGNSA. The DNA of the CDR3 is TGTGCCAGCAGCCCCTACCGGGACAGGGTTTCGAATGAGCAGTTCTTC. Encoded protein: CASSPYRDRVSNEQFF.

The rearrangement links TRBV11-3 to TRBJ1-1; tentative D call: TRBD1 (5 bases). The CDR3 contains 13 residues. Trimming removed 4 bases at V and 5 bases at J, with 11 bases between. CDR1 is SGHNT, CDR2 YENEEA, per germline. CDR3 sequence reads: CASSSREGTEAFF. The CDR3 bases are TGTGCCAGCAGCTCCAGGGAGGGAACTGAAGCTTTCTTT.

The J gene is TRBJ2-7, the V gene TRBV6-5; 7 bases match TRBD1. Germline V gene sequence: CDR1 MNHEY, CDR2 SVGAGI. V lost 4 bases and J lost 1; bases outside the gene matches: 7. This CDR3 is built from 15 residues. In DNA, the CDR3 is TGTGCCAGCAGTTCCTCCACAGGGGCGTCCTACGAGCAGTACTTC. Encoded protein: CASSSSTGASYEQYF.

For the CDR3, the DNA is TGTGCCAGCAGTGGAGGATCCACGCCTTCCTACGAGCAGTACTTC. Translating gives CASSGGSTPSYEQYF. This chain links TRBV27 with TRBJ2-7; perhaps TRBD2 as D (5 bases). The CDR3 runs to 15 residues. CDR1 is MNHEY and CDR2 is SMNVEV in the germline V gene (reference sequence). Trimming took 5 bases from V and 1 from J, leaving 15 bases between them.

This CDR3 reads CASSILPGQGESTEAFF. DNA for the CDR3: TGTGCCAGTAGTATCCTCCCGGGACAGGGAGAGAGCACTGAAGCTTTCTTT. The V call is TRBV19, the J call TRBJ1-1, with 9 bases lining up with TRBD1. The ends lost 3 bases at V and 4 bases at J; junction bases unmatched: 12. The CDR3 length is 17 residues. Germline V gives CDR1 LNHDA, CDR2 SQIVND (reference sequence).